This T cell receptor (beta chain) was sequenced in a study of blood T cells in healthy people across ages. Study-level results: Older age went with lower TCR beta diversity per million T cells, in a roughly linear way.

The use of a sample-barcoded 5' primer and a J-beta primer mix characterized a second PCR of roughly 7 to 11 cycles. Via MiXCR, TCRdb re-called the 5' RACE reads, giving one row per CDR3 protein. The table lists some 1.4 million distinct CDR3 sequences, around 39% of them singletons. As for this clonotype: Its antigen remains unknown.

Per sample, no less than 5 micrograms of total RNA were extracted. The V end was cut by 8 bases, the J end by 10 bases, with 18 bases between. There are 13 residues in the CDR3. The germline V gene encodes CDR1 ENHRY and CDR2 SYGVKD. The rearrangement uses TRBV10-3 and TRBJ2-1; tentative D call: TRBD2 (6 bases). This clonotype originated in a woman aged 18 to 35 in good health. What was sequenced was blood. CDR3: CAIGGTVSYEQFF. CDR3 coding DNA: TGTGCCATCGGGGGGACGGTCTCCTACGAGCAGTTCTTC.